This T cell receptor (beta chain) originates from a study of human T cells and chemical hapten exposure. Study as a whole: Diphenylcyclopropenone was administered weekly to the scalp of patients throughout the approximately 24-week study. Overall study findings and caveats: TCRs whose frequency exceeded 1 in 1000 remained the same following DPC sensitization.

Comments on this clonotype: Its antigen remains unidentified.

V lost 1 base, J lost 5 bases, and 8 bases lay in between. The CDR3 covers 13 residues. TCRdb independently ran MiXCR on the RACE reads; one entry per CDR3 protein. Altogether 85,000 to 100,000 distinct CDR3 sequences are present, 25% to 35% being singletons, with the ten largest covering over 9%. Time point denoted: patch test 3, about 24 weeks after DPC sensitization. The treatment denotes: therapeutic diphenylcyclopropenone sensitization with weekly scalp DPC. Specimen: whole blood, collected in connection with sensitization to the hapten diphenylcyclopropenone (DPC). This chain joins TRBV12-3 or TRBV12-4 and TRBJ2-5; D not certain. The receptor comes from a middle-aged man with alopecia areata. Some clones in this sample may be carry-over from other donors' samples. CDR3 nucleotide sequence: TGTGCCAGCAGTTTAGGTCGGGCGGAGACCCAGTACTTC. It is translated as CASSLGRAETQYF.